The T cell receptor (beta chain) under discussion was sequenced for a study of CD8 T cells in Susac syndrome. The authors reverse transcribed about 0.5 to 1 ug RNA with random hexamers. TCR beta CDR3 was amplified by immunoSEQ multiplex PCR. This amplification extended across 54 Vbeta and 13 Jbeta segments. TCRdb reprocessed the immunoSEQ multiplex PCR reads with MiXCR, giving one entry per CDR3 protein. Of 130,000 or so distinct CDR3 sequences detected, approximately 95% appear once; the ten largest clones hold approximately 0.11%. Trimming stripped 3 bases from V and 3 bases from J, with 13 bases between. In germline, CDR1 is SGHNT, CDR2 YYREEE (reference sequence). CDR3 length: 14 residues.

The source is a human donor with multiple sclerosis. The sample was CD4+ T cells from PBMCs. This chain links TRBV5-4 with TRBJ2-7; TRBD2 is a possible D gene (6 bases). Written as DNA, the CDR3 is TGTGCCAGCAGCTCCGCCGGGACTCACTACGAGCAGTACTTC. Translated, it gives CASSSAGTHYEQYF.